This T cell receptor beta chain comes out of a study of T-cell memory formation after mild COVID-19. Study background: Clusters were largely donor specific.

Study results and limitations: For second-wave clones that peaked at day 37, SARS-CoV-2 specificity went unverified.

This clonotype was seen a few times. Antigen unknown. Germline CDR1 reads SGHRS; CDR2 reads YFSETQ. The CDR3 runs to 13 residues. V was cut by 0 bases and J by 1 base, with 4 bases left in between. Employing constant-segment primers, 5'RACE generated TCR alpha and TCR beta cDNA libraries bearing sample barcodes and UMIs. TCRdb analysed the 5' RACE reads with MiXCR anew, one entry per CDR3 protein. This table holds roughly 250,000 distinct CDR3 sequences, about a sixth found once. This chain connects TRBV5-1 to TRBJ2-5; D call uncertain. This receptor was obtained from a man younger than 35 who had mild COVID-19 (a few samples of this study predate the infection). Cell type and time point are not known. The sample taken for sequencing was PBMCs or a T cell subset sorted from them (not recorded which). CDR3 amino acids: CASSLGIQETQYF. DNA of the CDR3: TGCGCCAGCAGCTTGGGAATCCAAGAGACCCAGTACTTC.